The 25 T cell receptor beta chains below were found in one sample sequenced in a study of blood T cells in healthy people across ages. It was with a sample-barcoded 5' primer and a J-beta primer mix that a second PCR of roughly 7 to 12 cycles was run. In TCRdb, the 5' RACE reads were re-called with MiXCR into one record per CDR3 protein. The sample has fewer than 2,000,000 distinct CDR3 sequences, more than 35% seen once. Specimen: blood. These TCRs come from a human donor in good health.

This clonotype was found once. The chain links TRBV5-1 to TRBJ2-7; 8 bases are a match to TRBD1. CDR1 is SGHRS, CDR2 YFSETQ, per germline. J gave up 3 bases and V 4 bases, and 9 bases lay outside the gene matches. This CDR3 has 15 amino acids. This chain's CDR3 is CASSVEQGVFYEQYF. The CDR3 nucleotides are TGCGCCAGCAGCGTGGAACAGGGGGTTTTCTACGAGCAGTACTTC.

This chain links TRBV28 with TRBJ1-5, with D unclear. Germline V gene data show CDR1 as MDHEN and CDR2 as SYDVKM. CDR3 length equals 14 residues. Trimming pared 5 bases from V and 2 bases from J, leaving 10 bases between. CDR3 amino acids: CASSMLEGNQPQHF. CDR3 DNA sequence: TGTGCCAGCAGTATGCTTGAGGGCAATCAGCCCCAGCATTTT.

The gene calls are TRBV10-3 and TRBJ1-2, with 9 nucleotides matching TRBD1. The junction had 3 bases not matched to a gene; V was cut back by 11 bases and J by 2 bases. The CDR3 extends over 12 amino acids. CDR1 and CDR2 (germline): ENHRY, SYGVKD. The CDR3 DNA sequence: TGTGCCGCGGGGACAGGGAACTATGGCTACACCTTC. Protein sequence: CAAGTGNYGYTF.

The V gene is TRBV29-1, the J gene TRBJ2-7; 11 nucleotides match TRBD2. There are 13 residues in the CDR3. The V segment lost 7 bases and the J segment 6 bases; nucleotides outside the gene matches: 8. Germline V gene data show CDR1 as SQVTM and CDR2 as ANQGSEA. CDR3 in DNA: TGCAGCGCTGGGACTAGCGGTTCTTTCGAGCAGTACTTC. The encoded protein is CSAGTSGSFEQYF.

The chain couples TRBV10-3 to TRBJ2-3; TRBD2 aligns across 11 bases. The CDR3 is 17 amino acids. Trimming cost V 3 bases and J 7 bases; bases outside gene matches: 12. Germline CDR1 is ENHRY and CDR2 is SYGVKD. CDR3 nucleotides: TGTGCCATCAGTGACCCGACGTTAGCGGGGGGGATCTATACGCAGTATTTT. It encodes CAISDPTLAGGIYTQYF.

The rearrangement uses TRBV18 and TRBJ2-1; D might be TRBD2 (5 bases). This CDR3 has 15 residues. Germline-derived CDR1 and CDR2 are KGHSH and LQKENI. V was clipped by 3 bases and J by 4 bases, with 13 bases between them. This CDR3 reads CASSPSSGIYNEQFF. The CDR3 nucleotides are TGTGCCAGCTCACCCTCGTCGGGGATATACAATGAGCAGTTCTTC.

The V and J genes are TRBV9 and TRBJ2-3, with unresolved D. The CDR3 has 15 residues. Germline V gene sequence: CDR1 SGDLS, CDR2 YYNGEE. Deletions cut 0 bases from V and 2 bases from J, with 10 bases between. CDR3 nucleotide sequence: TGTGCCAGCAGCGTAGACGGCAGATCCACAGATACGCAGTATTTT. Translation: CASSVDGRSTDTQYF.

The V and J genes are TRBV2 and TRBJ2-1; D is possibly TRBD1 or TRBD2 (5 bases each). V lost 11 bases and J lost 2, with 10 bases in between. Germline CDR1 reads SNHLY; CDR2 reads FYNNEI. This CDR3 is 12 amino acids long. The CDR3 DNA reads as TGTGCCTGTCGAGGGGCCTACAATGAGCAGTTCTTC. Amino acid sequence: CACRGAYNEQFF.

This chain uses TRBV12-3 or TRBV12-4 with TRBJ1-2; TRBD1 matches at 7 bases. The CDR3 contains 14 residues. Germline trimming cut 8 bases from V and 7 bases from J; bases unmatched to any gene: 13. CDR3 bases: TGTGCCAGCCGAACAGGGGTGGGAAGCTCTGGCTACACCTTC. As protein: CASRTGVGSSGYTF.

The chain links TRBV7-9 to TRBJ2-3; D unresolved. V was clipped by 3 bases and J by 3 bases, with 7 bases between them. The germline V gene encodes CDR1 SEHNR and CDR2 FQNEAQ (reference sequence). CDR3 length: 13 residues. The CDR3 spells CASSFSVTDTQYF. As DNA, the CDR3 is TGTGCCAGCAGCTTTTCAGTGACAGATACGCAGTATTTT.

Only a few counts were recorded for this clonotype. The chain is built from TRBV20-1 and TRBJ2-4; 11 positions agree with TRBD1. With the DNA end fitting TRBJ2-7 better, the J assignment may be wrong. The CDR3 extends over 16 amino acids. Germline CDR1 DFQATT, CDR2 SNEGSKA (reference sequence). The CDR3 spells CSASQNPGQGGSEQYF. CDR3 coding DNA: TGCAGTGCTAGCCAAAATCCGGGACAGGGGGGTAGCGAGCAGTACTTC.

The genes are TRBV15 and TRBJ2-2; D remains ambiguous. The V gene lost 0 bases and the J gene lost 2 bases, with 4 bases spanning the gap. Germline V CDR1 and CDR2: LNHNV, YYDKDF (reference sequence). The CDR3 length is 14 residues. The CDR3 loop reads CATSRDLNTGELFF. The CDR3 DNA is TGTGCCACCAGCAGAGATTTAAACACCGGGGAGCTGTTTTTT.

This clonotype was detected only a few times. This chain joins TRBV2 and TRBJ2-4; the D is unclear. The last part of the DNA fits TRBJ2-7 better; the J call may be wrong. Germline assignment: CDR1 SNHLY and CDR2 FYNNEI. The CDR3 is made up of 13 amino acids. The CDR3 bases are TGTGCCAGCAGGCCCCTCGAAGAGAACGAGCAGTACTTC. Translating gives CASRPLEENEQYF.

CDR3 DNA sequence: TGTGCCAGCAGCCTTTGGACAGAAAACTATGGCTACACCTTC. Translating it yields CASSLWTENYGYTF. This sequence joins TRBV7-8 and TRBJ1-2, with D possibly TRBD1 on 6 matching bases. V was pared by 5 bases and J by 2 bases, with 12 bases between. This CDR3 has 14 amino acids. Germline-derived CDR1 and CDR2 are SGHVS and FQNEAQ.

CDR3 in DNA: TGTGCCAGCAGCGTTCATTCAGGCACAGATACGCAGTATTTT. Its protein is CASSVHSGTDTQYF. The rearrangement uses TRBV9 and TRBJ2-3; no clear D. Germline loops: CDR1 SGDLS, CDR2 YYNGEE. The V end lost 2 bases, the J end lost 1 base, and 8 bases lay between the germline ends. There are 14 residues in the CDR3.

The chain employs TRBV29-1 and TRBJ2-5; D possibly corresponds to TRBD2 (6 bases). This CDR3 contains 12 residues. CDR1 is SQVTM, CDR2 ANQGSEA, per germline. Between the trimmed V and J ends, which lost 0 bases and 9 bases, there was a span of 11 bases. CDR3 protein: CSVEDSGEAQYF. As DNA, the CDR3 is TGCAGCGTTGAAGATTCCGGGGAGGCCCAGTACTTC.

This clonotype was found a few times. The chain recombines TRBV29-1 with TRBJ2-5; 7 bases align to TRBD1. The J segment lost 2 bases and the V segment lost 4 bases, leaving 7 bases of the junction unmatched. The CDR3 spans 14 residues. CDR1 and CDR2 (germline): SQVTM, ANQGSEA. CDR3 loop: CSVGDSWVQETQYF. In DNA, the CDR3 is TGCAGCGTTGGGGACAGCTGGGTACAAGAGACCCAGTACTTC.

Concerning this clonotype: One junction end does not reproduce the germline sequence, and a read error may be involved. The chain combines TRBV5-5 with TRBJ2-1, with D perhaps TRBD1 (6 bases). The CDR3 contains 18 residues. The germline V gene has CDR1 SGHKS and CDR2 YYEKEE (reference sequence). The CDR3 nucleotides read TGCGCCAGCAGGACTCACAACATCACAGGGATTAGCTACAATGAGCAGTTCTTC. Amino acid sequence: CASRTHNITGISYNEQFF.

This clonotype was seen only a few times. Given a much more abundant clone one base away, this may be a read error. V gene TRBV7-9 combines with J gene TRBJ1-5, with D maybe TRBD1 (6 bases). Trimming pared 5 bases from V and 5 bases from J, leaving 16 bases between. The germline CDR1 and CDR2 sequences are SEHNR and FQNEAQ (reference sequence). The CDR3 runs to 15 residues. The CDR3 nucleotides are TGTGCCAGCAGCCAGACAGGAGGGGGGGATCAGCCCCAGCATTTT. Amino acid sequence: CASSQTGGGDQPQHF.

This chain links TRBV7-8 with TRBJ1-1, with D possibly TRBD1 on 5 matching bases. There are 14 residues in the CDR3. V shed 3 bases and J shed 5 bases, with 13 bases lying between them. Germline assignment: CDR1 SGHVS and CDR2 FQNEAQ. The CDR3 protein is CASSFGGTRTEAFF. The CDR3 DNA reads TGTGCCAGCAGCTTTGGAGGGACGCGGACTGAAGCTTTCTTT.

The chain has TRBV9 and TRBJ1-6; D not resolved. V gave up 4 bases and J gave up 8 bases, with 19 bases separating them. CDR3 length: 16 residues. Germline CDR1 reads SGDLS; CDR2 reads YYNGEE. The CDR3 is CASSPGAIVGHSPLHF. DNA for the CDR3: TGTGCCAGCAGCCCGGGAGCGATAGTAGGGCATTCACCCCTCCACTTT.

This chain joins TRBV7-2 and TRBJ2-7, with D uncertain. In germline, CDR1 is SGHTA, CDR2 FQGNSA. This CDR3 spans 14 amino acids. The germline V and J ends were trimmed by 5 bases and 6 bases, with 17 bases remaining between them. CDR3 region: CASSRSETDIEQYF. DNA for the CDR3: TGTGCCAGCAGCCGGAGTGAGACTGATATCGAGCAGTACTTC.

The genes are TRBV7-3 and TRBJ2-1, with D perhaps assigned TRBD1 or TRBD2 (6 bases each). The CDR3 is made up of 15 amino acids. The germline V gene has CDR1 SGHTA and CDR2 FQGTGA. The V end lost 7 bases, the J end lost 3 bases, and 16 bases lay between the germline ends. The DNA for the CDR3 is TGTGCCAGCACCACCCCGGGGGCAAACTACAATGAGCAGTTCTTC. This translates into CASTTPGANYNEQFF.

The gene calls are TRBV19 and TRBJ2-5, with 8 bases matching TRBD1. The last part of the DNA fits TRBJ2-7 better; the J call may be wrong. Germline values: CDR1 LNHDA, CDR2 SQIVND (reference sequence). The CDR3 runs 13 residues. CDR3 sequence (DNA): TGTGCCACCGGGGGACAGGCCCTCTACGAGCAGTACTTC. It specifies CATGGQALYEQYF.

The rearrangement links TRBV5-5 to TRBJ2-4; perhaps TRBD2 as D (6 bases). The end of the DNA aligns better with TRBJ2-7, so the J call may be wrong. The germline V gene encodes CDR1 SGHKS and CDR2 YYEKEE (reference sequence). This CDR3 comprises 15 residues. The CDR3 DNA reads as TGTGCCAGCAGCCTCGTGGAGGGTAACCGGGACGAGCAGTACTTC. It specifies CASSLVEGNRDEQYF.